The 17 T cell receptor beta chains below were found in one sample sequenced in a study of identical twins listed by TCRdb under 2016. Library method: 5' RACE. The sequencer listed for this sample is Illumina HiSeq 2000. TCRdb itself trimmed the public reads at Q25 with fastp, ran MiXCR and retained productive beta chains. Rows with a matching CDR3 protein are joined into one entry that keeps the most common DNA and genes. This sample lists 500,000 to 650,000 distinct CDR3 sequences; less than 9% were detected once. Of the sample, about 1.6% falls within the top ten clones. Separately, the same data were catalogued under a study of yellow fever vaccine responses in identical twins.

The sequencing sample was made of PBMCs. These receptors were taken from a woman younger than 35 in good health.

This clonotype was counted ten times or more. The genes are TRBV5-1 and TRBJ1-1; D might be TRBD1 (6 bases). The CDR3 totals 15 residues. CDR1 is SGHRS and CDR2 is YFSETQ in the germline V gene. V was shortened by 5 bases and J by 4 bases, with 18 bases between the two germline ends. The CDR3 here is CASRLQQGGGTEAFF. DNA for the CDR3: TGCGCCAGCAGGCTCCAACAGGGTGGAGGCACTGAAGCTTTCTTT.

This clonotype has at least ten counts. This chain connects TRBV5-1 to TRBJ1-1; 7 bases are shared with TRBD1. The germline gives CDR1 SGHRS, CDR2 YFSETQ. The V segment lost 7 bases and the J segment 5 bases; nucleotides outside the gene matches: 2. The CDR3 has 11 residues. CDR3 protein: CASRGQTEAFF. DNA for the CDR3: TGCGCCAGCCGGGGACAGACTGAAGCTTTCTTT.

The chain uses TRBV2 and TRBJ1-1; TRBD1 might be the D (5 bases). Germline V gives CDR1 SNHLY, CDR2 FYNNEI. V was clipped by 8 bases and J by 4 bases, with 14 bases between them. CDR3 length: 13 amino acids. The CDR3 sequence: CASGGGRSTEAFF. For the CDR3, the DNA is TGTGCCAGCGGGGGAGGGAGAAGCACTGAAGCTTTCTTT.

This clonotype came up many times. The chain joins TRBV5-1 to TRBJ1-5; TRBD1 might be the D (6 bases). From germline, CDR1 is SGHRS and CDR2 YFSETQ. V lost 4 bases to trimming and J lost 3 bases, with 14 bases between them. This CDR3 region has 15 residues. The DNA for the CDR3 is TGCGCCAGCAGCCCGAACGGGGACACCAATCAGCCCCAGCATTTT. This gives the protein CASSPNGDTNQPQHF.

This clonotype was counted ten times or more. The chain is built from TRBV2 and TRBJ2-3, with TRBD1 identical over 8 bases. This CDR3 region has 15 residues. Germline trimming cut 6 bases from V and 4 bases from J; bases unmatched to any gene: 9. Per germline, CDR1 SNHLY and CDR2 FYNNEI. This CDR3 reads CASRTNRGAADTQYF. The CDR3 region has the DNA TGTGCCAGCAGAACTAACAGGGGGGCGGCAGATACGCAGTATTTT.

Only one count was recorded for this clonotype. This chain connects TRBV28 to TRBJ1-2, with 8 bases lining up with TRBD1. Germline V gives CDR1 MDHEN, CDR2 SYDVKM. The CDR3 runs to 14 residues. The V gene end was trimmed by 6 bases and the J gene end by 4 bases; junction bases not matched to a gene: 7. The CDR3 DNA follows: TGTGCCAGCAGGATAGCAGGGGGCGTCTATGGCTACACCTTC. This encodes CASRIAGGVYGYTF.

The sample holds many counts of this clonotype. One end of the junction does not line up with germline, which may come from a read error. The gene calls are TRBV4-1 and TRBJ1-1; perhaps TRBD1 as D (5 bases). There are 14 residues in the CDR3. CDR1 MGHRA and CDR2 YSYEKL come from the germline V gene. CDR3 amino acids: CASSQDWGGTEAFF. The CDR3 nucleotides are TGTGCCAGCAGCCAAGATTGGGGGGGCACTGAAGCTTTCTTT.

This clonotype was seen a handful of times. The J gene is TRBJ2-4, the V gene TRBV20-1, with 10 positions matching TRBD2. V lost 0 bases, J lost 7 bases, and 9 bases stayed unmatched. The CDR3 consists of 16 residues. Germline CDR1 reads DFQATT; CDR2 reads SNEGSKA (reference sequence). This CDR3 reads CSARDVSSGSINIQYF. The CDR3 nucleotides read TGCAGTGCTAGAGATGTGTCTAGCGGGAGTATTAACATTCAGTACTTC.

The rearrangement joins TRBV12-5 to TRBJ2-5; D remains ambiguous. Germline V lookup: CDR1 LGHNT, CDR2 FRNRAP. The CDR3 has 14 amino acids. The V and J ends lost 1 base and 4 bases respectively, with 10 bases between them. This CDR3 reads CASGLALRLETQYF. For the CDR3, the DNA is TGTGCTAGTGGTTTGGCTCTTCGTCTAGAGACCCAGTACTTC.

This clonotype was seen repeatedly, ten times or more. The genes are TRBV10-1 and TRBJ2-3; perhaps TRBD1 as D (5 bases). There are 16 residues in the CDR3. V dropped 4 bases and J dropped 0 bases, with 14 bases sitting between them. Germline CDR1 reads WNHNN; CDR2 reads SYGVQD (reference sequence). CDR3 sequence reads: CASSGGLTESTDTQYF. In DNA form, the CDR3 reads TGCGCCAGCAGTGGGGGCCTGACAGAAAGCACAGATACGCAGTATTTT.

At least ten counts were recorded for this clonotype. V is TRBV29-1 and J is TRBJ2-2; no definite D call. V dropped 1 base and J dropped 7 bases, with 4 bases sitting between them. The CDR3 is 11 amino acids. The V gene's germline CDR1 is SQVTM and CDR2 ANQGSEA. CDR3 sequence: CSVEGIGELFF. The CDR3 DNA sequence: TGCAGCGTTGAAGGTATCGGGGAGCTGTTTTTT.

This rearrangement joins TRBV9 to TRBJ2-1; the D is unclear. The CDR3 length is 17 residues. The germline V and J ends were trimmed by 3 bases and 7 bases, with 23 bases remaining between them. CDR1 SGDLS and CDR2 YYNGEE come from the germline V gene. CDR3 DNA: TGTGCCAGCAGCGACTCTAGAGACCCCACGGGTAGGAATGAGCAGTTCTTC. Amino acids: CASSDSRDPTGRNEQFF.

The chain uses TRBV6-1 and TRBJ2-1, with TRBD1 matching over 7 bases. The CDR3 runs to 14 residues. Germline assignment: CDR1 MNHNS and CDR2 SASEGT. The V segment lost 10 bases and the J segment 0 bases; nucleotides outside the gene matches: 6. The DNA of the CDR3 is TGTGCCACCCGCCGGGACAGCTCCTACAATGAGCAGTTCTTC. It codes for CATRRDSSYNEQFF.

This clonotype was seen a handful of times. The chain combines TRBV7-9 with TRBJ2-3, with D possibly TRBD2 on 6 matching bases. CDR1 SEHNR and CDR2 FQNEAQ come from the germline V gene (reference sequence). V lost 10 bases and J 2 bases, leaving 13 bases between the germline ends. The CDR3 has 13 residues. The CDR3 loop reads CAIRDSNTDTQYF. CDR3 nucleotide sequence: TGTGCCATCCGGGACTCCAACACAGATACGCAGTATTTT.

About this clonotype: A junction end diverges from the germline sequence, so it may reflect a read error. The CDR3 DNA follows: TGTGCCAGCAGTTATCGGGGTGGAATGAACTTC. Translated, it gives CASSYRGGMNF. The chain joins TRBV12-3 or TRBV12-4 to TRBJ2-7; D possibly corresponds to TRBD2 (5 bases). There are 11 residues in the CDR3.

The chain recombines TRBV5-1 with TRBJ1-6; 7 bases are a match to TRBD1. The length of the CDR3 is 15 residues. CDR1 is SGHRS, CDR2 YFSETQ, per germline. The junction had 7 bases not matched to a gene; V was cut back by 2 bases and J by 8 bases. The CDR3 nucleotides are TGCGCCAGCAGCTTCAAGACAGGGTATGATTCACCCCTCCACTTT. Translating gives CASSFKTGYDSPLHF. Complete variable domain (other parts from reference TRBV5-1 and TRBJ1-6): KAGVTQTPRYLIKTRGQQVTLSCSPISGHRSVSWYQQTPGQGLQFLFEYFSETQRNKGNFPGRFSGRQFSNSRSEMNVSTLELGDSALYLCASSFKTGYDSPLHFGNGTRLTVT.

This sequence joins TRBV6-5 and TRBJ1-5; TRBD1 might be the D (6 bases). Germline CDR1 is MNHEY and CDR2 is SVGAGI. This CDR3 is 13 amino acids long. V lost 6 bases to trimming and J lost 7 bases, with 13 bases between them. CDR3 protein: CASRLTGNQPQHF. The CDR3 region has the DNA TGTGCCAGCAGATTAACAGGGAACCAGCCCCAGCATTTT.